The T cell receptor (beta chain) under discussion was sequenced for a study of sequential checkpoint blockade in melanoma. Study overall: After both sequences, patients received maintenance nivolumab.

Noted treatment: randomized to nivolumab then ipilimumab (arm A) or the reverse (arm B). DNA-damaging chemotherapy had not been given to any patient beforehand. Clones were sequenced by immunoSEQ multiplex PCR, and TCRdb holds only the in-frame ones, with some missing. In the table there are fewer than 30,000 clones, about 83% of which are singletons. Trimming at V came to 2 bases and at J to 4 bases, leaving 6 bases not matched to a gene. Germline V gene lookup returns CDR1 MGHRA and CDR2 YSYEKL. The CDR3 totals 15 residues. The chain joins TRBV4-1 to TRBJ2-5, with 8 bases that match TRBD1. The sequence was collected from a human donor with melanoma. The sample in question was CD8+ T cells sorted from blood (inferred from file names), obtained from a patient given nivolumab and ipilimumab in sequence. CDR3 DNA sequence: TGCGCCAGCAGCCAACCCGGACAGGGAGGAGAGACCCAGTACTTC. Translation gives CASSQPGQGGETQYF.